A selection of T cell receptor beta chains follows, all from one sample in a study of tumor and adjacent non-tumor tissue in lung cancer. Each CDR3 protein gets one entry after TCRdb re-called the multiplex PCR reads with MiXCR. There are about 200,000 distinct CDR3 sequences in the sample; around 71% occur only once, and less than 25% lies in the top ten. The sequencing sample was made of lung tumor tissue. All receptors come from a man aged 60-69 years with non-small cell lung cancer. CDR3s include the opening cysteine and the closing phenylalanine or tryptophan. D genes are given only for firm matches. Rows may omit the clone size; those that give it use once, few, many or a size class.

cdr3_aa cdr3_nt j_call cdr3_length clone_size d_call v_call
CASSQDLGILGTQYF TGCGCCAGCAGCCAAGATCTGGGTATTCTGGGGACCCAGTACTTC TRBJ2-5 15 - - TRBV4-3
CASRNTGPRELFF TGTGCCAGCAGAAACACAGGGCCCCGGGAGCTGTTTTTT TRBJ2-2 13 - - TRBV6-5
CASSQDLQGYGQYF TGCGCCAGCAGCCAAGATCTACAGGGGTACGGGCAGTACTTC TRBJ2-7 14 - TRBD1 TRBV4-3
CSARRRDQPQYF TGCAGTGCTAGACGTAGGGATCAGCCCCAGTATTTT TRBJ2-3 12 - - TRBV20-1
CSTSPAVLGEGEQYF TGCAGTACTAGTCCGGCCGTGCTGGGAGAGGGCGAGCAGTACTTC TRBJ2-7 15 - - TRBV20-1
CASGHVTDTQYF TGTGCCAGCGGACATGTCACAGATACGCAGTATTTT TRBJ2-3 12 - - TRBV11-2
CSASPRGEGLYEHYF TGTAGTGCTAGCCCCCGTGGGGAGGGCCTTTACGAGCATTACTTC TRBJ2-7 15 - TRBD2 TRBV20-1
CASNLEKGVTYEQYF TGTGCCAGCAACTTAGAAAAAGGGGTAACATACGAGCAGTACTTC TRBJ2-7 15 - - TRBV11-2
CSTSDMFTINTDKQYF TGCAGTACTAGTGATATGTTTACGATTAACACAGATAAGCAGTATTTT TRBJ2-3 16 - - TRBV20-1
CVSSPLGTGLSNQPQHF TGTGTCAGCAGTCCCCTCGGAACAGGTCTTAGCAATCAGCCCCAGCATTTT TRBJ1-5 17 - - TRBV12-3/TRBV12-4
CASSLLEVIDTQYF TGTGCCAGCAGCTTGTTGGAGGTAATAGATACGCAGTATTTT TRBJ2-3 14 few - TRBV5-6
CSAIDPPETQYF TGCAGTGCTATCGACCCGCCAGAGACCCAGTACTTC TRBJ2-5 12 - - TRBV20-1
CASSEAHRENYGYTF TGTGCCAGCAGTGAAGCCCACAGGGAGAACTATGGCTACACCTTC TRBJ1-2 15 - - TRBV6-1
CANSPCLTYGYTF TGTGCCAACAGCCCGTGTCTCACGTATGGCTATACCTTC TRBJ1-2 13 - - TRBV11-2
CASKKQESGETQYF TGTGCCAGCAAGAAACAGGAATCAGGGGAGACCCAATACTTC TRBJ2-5 14 - - TRBV12-3/TRBV12-4
CASSQRLAGVETQYF TGTGCCAGCAGCCAACGACTAGCGGGAGTGGAGACCCAGTACTTC TRBJ2-5 15 many TRBD2 TRBV11-3
CASSLEASGQQFF TGTGCCAGCAGCTTAGAGGCTAGCGGGCAGCAGTTCTTC TRBJ2-1 13 - TRBD2 TRBV7-9
CASSLNPSSGADQLF TGTGCCAGCAGCTTAAATCCCTCGTCGGGCGCTGATCAGCTCTTC TRBJ2-1 15 - - TRBV11-2
CASSLGRAGAGKTIYF TGTGCCAGCAGCTTAGGCCGGGCAGGGGCTGGGAAGACCATATATTTT TRBJ1-3 16 - - TRBV13
CASSLDPGANILTF TGTGCCAGCAGCTTAGATCCTGGGGCCAATATCCTGACTTTC TRBJ2-6 14 - - TRBV5-4
CSSRGHFSYEQYF TGCAGTTCTAGGGGACACTTCTCCTACGAGCAGTACTTC TRBJ2-7 13 - - TRBV20-1
CASSLQGRETQYF TGCGCCAGCAGCTTACAGGGGAGAGAGACCCAGTACTTC TRBJ2-5 13 - TRBD1 TRBV5-1
CASNKGSDYDYTF TGTGCCAGCAATAAGGGGTCGGACTATGACTACACCTTC TRBJ1-2 13 - - TRBV6-5
CTSSQATGSVQYF TGTACCAGCAGTCAAGCTACGGGGTCGGTTCAGTACTTC TRBJ2-4 13 - - TRBV6-5
CSVRESRDFTEAFF TGCAGTGTTAGAGAGAGTAGGGATTTCACTGAAGCTTTCTTT TRBJ1-1 14 - - TRBV20-1
CASKSLWGDQETQYF TGTGCCAGCAAATCTCTTTGGGGGGACCAAGAGACCCAGTACTTC TRBJ2-5 15 once - TRBV11-2
CVSNPWTGMNTEAFF TGTGTCAGCAACCCTTGGACAGGGATGAACACTGAAGCTTTCTTT TRBJ1-1 15 - TRBD1 TRBV11-3
CASSPVKGGNNQPQHF TGTGCCAGCAGCCCTGTTAAGGGGGGGAACAATCAGCCCCAGCATTTT TRBJ1-5 16 once - TRBV28
CLSSETGGETVGYEQYF TGTCTCAGCAGTGAAACGGGGGGTGAGACAGTCGGATACGAGCAGTACTTC TRBJ2-7 17 once TRBD2 TRBV6-1
CASSPMVTEAFF TGTGCCAGCAGCCCCATGGTCACTGAAGCTTTCTTT TRBJ1-1 12 once - TRBV5-6
CASSLGQGLAGELFF TGCGCCAGCAGCTTGGGACAGGGGTTGGCCGGGGAGCTGTTTTTT TRBJ2-2 15 few TRBD1 TRBV5-1
CSAKGGQGRIYEQCF TGCAGTGCTAAGGGGGGGCAGGGAAGAATCTACGAGCAGTGCTTC TRBJ2-7 15 - - TRBV20-1
CASSPSGGAIIF TGTGCCAGCAGTCCTAGCGGGGGGGCCATAATCTTC TRBJ2-1 12 medium-sized TRBD2 TRBV6-5
CANSFGTGNYGYTF TGTGCCAATAGTTTTGGCACAGGGAACTATGGCTACACCTTC TRBJ1-2 14 - - TRBV6-6
CASIPRTGRYGYTF TGTGCCAGCATTCCCCGGACAGGGAGATATGGCTACACCTTC TRBJ1-2 14 - TRBD1 TRBV28
CSGSVGETEAFF TGCAGTGGTAGTGTCGGGGAGACTGAAGCTTTCTTT TRBJ1-1 12 - - TRBV20-1
CASSLDRVENQPQHF TGTGCCAGTAGTTTGGACAGGGTAGAGAATCAGCCCCAGCATTTT TRBJ1-5 15 - TRBD1 TRBV6-1
CASSHSGRGEIQYF TGTGCCAGCAGCCATAGCGGGAGAGGGGAGATCCAATACTTC TRBJ2-5 14 - TRBD2 TRBV12-3/TRBV12-4
CAISGLAENSGELFF TGTGCCATCAGCGGACTAGCTGAGAACAGCGGGGAGCTGTTTTTT TRBJ2-2 15 - TRBD2 TRBV10-3
CSTIDPRGADTQYF TGCAGTACTATTGACCCCCGAGGAGCAGATACACAGTATTTT TRBJ2-3 14 - - TRBV20-1
CASSVVSNTEAFF TGTGCCAGCAGCGTAGTGAGTAACACTGAAGCTTTCTTT TRBJ1-1 13 many - TRBV6-1
CASNQGSGTHPEQFF TGCGCCAGCAACCAAGGTAGCGGGACGCATCCTGAGCAGTTCTTC TRBJ2-1 15 - TRBD2 TRBV4-1